Sequencing of this TCR beta chain was carried out in a study of T cells expressing NK-cell markers. TCRdb derives one entry per CDR3 protein from the 5' RACE reads, leaving out DNA. The sample includes about 370,000 distinct CDR3 sequences. The CDR3 contains 12 residues. Sequenced sample: blood T cells: a sorted CD56 or NKG2C T cell subset, CD4+ or CD8+ T cells, or bulk PBMC T cells (not recorded which). This sequence was found in a woman aged 45-59 years in good health. V is TRBV12-3 or TRBV12-4 and J is TRBJ2-3. The CDR3 reads CASRSYRNTQYF.